The 9 T cell receptor beta chains listed next were all sequenced from one sample in a study of cytomegalovirus exposure and HLA in healthy donors. PCR involved 60 Vbeta and 13 Jbeta primers. Method: immunoSEQ multiplex PCR; TCRdb's copy keeps in-frame clones and lacks some. The top ten hold 3.9% of the sample, which has roughly 140,000 clones, about three quarters seen once. Input material: PBMCs. The receptors derive from a man aged 18 to 35 in good health and CMV-seronegative.

This clone was detected ten times or more. The chain recombines TRBV7-3 with TRBJ2-3, with 7 nucleotides matching TRBD2. The junction had 6 bases not matched to a gene; V was cut back by 2 bases and J by 1 base. This CDR3 contains 16 residues. The germline V gene has CDR1 SGHTA and CDR2 FQGTGA. CDR3 residues: CASSLVVGGGTDTQYF. DNA of the CDR3: TGTGCCAGCAGCTTAGTTGTGGGGGGGGGCACAGATACGCAGTATTTT.

This rearrangement joins TRBV25-1 to TRBJ1-5; 9 bases are a match to TRBD1. The germline gives CDR1 MGHDK, CDR2 SYGVNS. The CDR3 contains 15 residues. The junction had 2 bases not matched to a gene; V was cut back by 1 base and J by 4 bases. CDR3 region: CASSESGTGNQPQHF. In DNA form, the CDR3 reads TGTGCCAGCAGTGAATCCGGGACAGGGAATCAGCCCCAGCATTTT.

This chain joins TRBV2 and TRBJ2-7; D is perhaps TRBD1 (6 bases). Germline CDR1 SNHLY, CDR2 FYNNEI. Trimming shortened V by 4 bases and J by 3 bases, and 13 bases separated the two germline ends. The CDR3 contains 14 residues. This CDR3 reads CASSVESRGYEQYF. As DNA, the CDR3 is TGTGCCAGCAGTGTAGAGTCCAGGGGCTACGAGCAGTACTTC. The whole variable domain, remainder taken from reference TRBV2 and TRBJ2-7, is EPEVTQTPSHQVTQMGQEVILRCVPISNHLYFYWYRQILGQKVEFLVSFYNNEISEKSEIFDDQFSVERPDGSNFTLKIRSTKLEDSAMYFCASSVESRGYEQYFGPGTRLTVT.

As regards this clone: A read error may produce the germline difference seen at one junction end. The V gene is TRBV14, the J gene TRBJ1-6; maybe TRBD1 (6 bases). The CDR3 spans 15 residues. CDR1 is SGHDN, CDR2 FVKESK, per germline. The CDR3: CVSSQAPDSYSPLHF. Here the CDR3 DNA reads TGTGTCAGCAGCCAAGCCCCGGACAGCTATTCACCCCTCCACTTT.

This clone was counted a few times. The CDR3 DNA follows: TGTGCCAGCAGTAGAACGGAGCCAACTAATGAAAAACTGTTTTTT. This translates into CASSRTEPTNEKLFF. This chain uses TRBV2 with TRBJ1-4; D remains ambiguous. Germline CDR1 is SNHLY and CDR2 is FYNNEI. This CDR3 has 15 amino acids. V gave up 5 bases and J gave up 0 bases, with 10 bases separating them.

V usage is TRBV7-9 and J usage is TRBJ2-2, with D uncertain. Germline CDR1 and CDR2: SEHNR and FQNEAQ (reference sequence). The CDR3 covers 15 residues. V lost 5 bases, J lost 3 bases, and 13 bases lay in between. The CDR3 DNA reads TGTGCCAGCAGCCGATCAGGTGGTGACACCGGGGAGCTGTTTTTT. This encodes CASSRSGGDTGELFF. Complete variable domain (other parts from reference TRBV7-9 and TRBJ2-2): DTGVSQNPRHKITKRGQNVTFRCDPISEHNRLYWYRQTLGQGPEFLTYFQNEAQLEKSRLLSDRFSAERPKGSFSTLEIQRTEQGDSAMYLCASSRSGGDTGELFFGEGSRLTVL.

The chain is built from TRBV7-2 and TRBJ2-7, with a weak D call TRBD2 (6 bases). Germline V CDR1 and CDR2: SGHTA, FQGNSA. The CDR3 extends over 14 amino acids. The V end was cut by 5 bases, the J end by 0 bases, with 11 bases between. Here the CDR3 DNA reads TGTGCCAGCAGCCCCCTCGGGAGCTCCTACGAGCAGTACTTC. This translates into CASSPLGSSYEQYF.

This chain uses TRBV4-2 with TRBJ2-7; TRBD1 matches 8 bases. V was pared by 5 bases and J by 5 bases, with 11 bases of the junction left unmatched. This CDR3 spans 15 amino acids. Germline V lookup: CDR1 LGHNA, CDR2 YNFKEQ. CDR3: CASSTERTGFHEQYF. The CDR3 region has the DNA TGTGCCAGCAGCACGGAACGGACAGGGTTCCACGAGCAGTACTTC.

The V and J genes are TRBV11-2 and TRBJ2-3; D unclear. Trimming took 5 bases from V and 2 from J, leaving 8 bases between them. Germline CDR1 SGHAT, CDR2 FQNNGV. The CDR3 totals 13 residues. The CDR3 coding sequence is TGTGCCAGCAGCAAATGGCCCACAGATACGCAGTATTTT. Translating gives CASSKWPTDTQYF.